Shown below are 13 T cell receptor beta chains from a single sample sequenced in a study of monozygotic twins with inflammatory bowel disease. Using the 5' RACE reads, TCRdb records one entry per CDR3 protein without DNA. Its table lists around 100,000 distinct CDR3 sequences. The material sequenced was blood. All receptors derive from a human donor with ulcerative colitis or Crohn's disease, or a healthy co-twin of an affected twin (not recorded which).

The rearrangement joins TRBV20-1 to TRBJ2-3; TCRdb picks TRBD2, but there is no DNA to check that call. Per germline, CDR1 DFQATT and CDR2 SNEGSKA (reference sequence). The CDR3 is made up of 15 amino acids. CDR3 in amino acids: CSARSSGGRTDTQYF.

The chain uses TRBV5-6 and TRBJ2-7; TCRdb lists TRBD1, though no DNA is available to test this call. This CDR3 is 14 amino acids long. Per germline, CDR1 SGHDT and CDR2 YYEEEE. The CDR3 region is CASSDRKIYYEQYF.

The rearrangement joins TRBV19 to TRBJ1-1. CDR1 LNHDA and CDR2 SQIVND come from the germline V gene (reference sequence). The CDR3 sequence is 16 residues long. The CDR3 here is CASRTKTSGTNTEAFF.

The rearrangement links TRBV13 to TRBJ2-3; TCRdb's D call, TRBD2, is unchecked because there is no DNA. Germline V gives CDR1 PRHDT, CDR2 FYEKMQ (reference sequence). The length of the CDR3 is 14 residues. CDR3 sequence reads: CASSLGSVTDTQYF.

The V and J genes are TRBV11-1 and TRBJ2-5. The CDR3 runs to 12 residues. Germline V CDR1 and CDR2: SGHAT, FQDESV (reference sequence). CDR3 amino acids: CASSPTTITQYF.

CDR3 loop: CSVVLNFGTEQIF. J is TRBJ2-1 and V is TRBV29-1; TCRdb picks TRBD1, but there is no DNA to check that call. CDR1 and CDR2 from the germline V gene are SQVTM and ANQGSEA. This CDR3 region has 13 residues.

The rearrangement links TRBV6-6 to TRBJ1-2. This CDR3 spans 13 amino acids. CDR1 and CDR2 from the germline V gene are MNHNY and SVGAGI (reference sequence). The chain's CDR3 is CASSPIGDYGYTF.

The chain employs TRBV12-3 or TRBV12-4 and TRBJ2-1. The CDR3 length is 13 residues. CDR3 amino acids: CASSRDTDNEQFF.

The chain recombines TRBV4-1 with TRBJ2-1; TCRdb reports TRBD2, a call that lacks DNA to check it against. Germline loops: CDR1 MGHRA, CDR2 YSYEKL. The CDR3 spans 17 residues. CDR3 region: CASSHQGLFERNNEQFF.

The chain recombines TRBV28 with TRBJ1-5. This CDR3 comprises 15 residues. Looked up from germline, CDR1 is MDHEN and CDR2 is SYDVKM. CDR3 region: CASTPEDYSNQPQHF.

The chain combines TRBV3-1 with TRBJ1-2; the TCRdb call, TRBD1, lacks DNA for checking. CDR3 size: 16 residues. CDR1 is LGHDT and CDR2 is YNNKEL in the germline V gene (reference sequence). The CDR3: CASSPLGTGGWYGYTF.

The chain recombines TRBV5-1 with TRBJ2-6; there is no DNA to check the TCRdb D call of TRBD2. The CDR3 length is 19 residues. Germline CDR1 SGHRS, CDR2 YFSETQ. The CDR3: CASSSQVRTARSGANVLTF.

The chain couples TRBV20-1 to TRBJ1-2. Germline CDR1 reads DFQATT; CDR2 reads SNEGSKA (reference sequence). CDR3 length: 12 residues. Here the CDR3 reads CSVIGANYGYTF.